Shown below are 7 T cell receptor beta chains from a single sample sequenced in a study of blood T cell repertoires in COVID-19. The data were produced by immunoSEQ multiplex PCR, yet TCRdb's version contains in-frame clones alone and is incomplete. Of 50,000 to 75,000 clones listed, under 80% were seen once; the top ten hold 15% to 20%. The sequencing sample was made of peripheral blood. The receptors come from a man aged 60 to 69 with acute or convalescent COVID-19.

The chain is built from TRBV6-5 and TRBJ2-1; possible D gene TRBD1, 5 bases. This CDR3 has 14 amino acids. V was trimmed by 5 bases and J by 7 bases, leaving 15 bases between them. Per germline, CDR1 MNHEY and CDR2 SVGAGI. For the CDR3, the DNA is TGTGCCAGCAGTCCTAGTGGGGCCCGGAATGAGCAGTTCTTC. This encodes CASSPSGARNEQFF.

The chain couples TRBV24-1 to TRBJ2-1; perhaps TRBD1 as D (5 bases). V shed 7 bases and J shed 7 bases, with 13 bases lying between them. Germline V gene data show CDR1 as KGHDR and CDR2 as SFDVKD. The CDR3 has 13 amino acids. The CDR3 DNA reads TGTGCCACCAGAGAAGGGGCAGGGAATGAGCAGTTCTTC. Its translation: CATREGAGNEQFF.

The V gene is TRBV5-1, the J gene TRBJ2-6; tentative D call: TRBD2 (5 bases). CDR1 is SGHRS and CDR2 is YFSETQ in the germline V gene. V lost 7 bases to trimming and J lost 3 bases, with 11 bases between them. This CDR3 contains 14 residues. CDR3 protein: CASALRVGANVLTF. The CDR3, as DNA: TGCGCCAGCGCCCTGCGGGTTGGGGCCAACGTCCTGACTTTC.

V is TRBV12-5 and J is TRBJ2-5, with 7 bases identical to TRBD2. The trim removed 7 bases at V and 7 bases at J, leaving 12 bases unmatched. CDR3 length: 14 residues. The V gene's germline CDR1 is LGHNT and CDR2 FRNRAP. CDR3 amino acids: CASDRNGGRGTQYF. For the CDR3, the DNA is TGTGCTAGTGACCGAAACGGGGGGAGGGGGACCCAGTACTTC.

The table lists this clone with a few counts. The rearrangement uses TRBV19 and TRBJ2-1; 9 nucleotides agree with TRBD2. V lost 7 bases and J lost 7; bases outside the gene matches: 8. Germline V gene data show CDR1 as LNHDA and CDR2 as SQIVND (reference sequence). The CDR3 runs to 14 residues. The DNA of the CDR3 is TGTGCCAGTATGCGGGAGGGAAGACTAAATGAGCAGTTCTTC. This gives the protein CASMREGRLNEQFF.

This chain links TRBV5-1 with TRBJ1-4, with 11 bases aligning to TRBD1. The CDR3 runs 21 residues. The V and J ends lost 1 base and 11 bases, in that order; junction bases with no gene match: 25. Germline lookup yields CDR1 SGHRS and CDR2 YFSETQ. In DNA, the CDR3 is TGCGCCAGCAGCTTGATGTTTGCGGGACAGGGGGAGTCGTTGGGCCAGGATAAACTGTTTTTT. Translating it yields CASSLMFAGQGESLGQDKLFF.

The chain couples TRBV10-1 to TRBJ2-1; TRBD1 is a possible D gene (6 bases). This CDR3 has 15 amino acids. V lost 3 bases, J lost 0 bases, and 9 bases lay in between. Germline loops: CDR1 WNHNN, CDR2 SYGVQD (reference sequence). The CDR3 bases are TGCGCCAGCAGTGAATCCAGGGGCTCCTACAATGAGCAGTTCTTC. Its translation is CASSESRGSYNEQFF.